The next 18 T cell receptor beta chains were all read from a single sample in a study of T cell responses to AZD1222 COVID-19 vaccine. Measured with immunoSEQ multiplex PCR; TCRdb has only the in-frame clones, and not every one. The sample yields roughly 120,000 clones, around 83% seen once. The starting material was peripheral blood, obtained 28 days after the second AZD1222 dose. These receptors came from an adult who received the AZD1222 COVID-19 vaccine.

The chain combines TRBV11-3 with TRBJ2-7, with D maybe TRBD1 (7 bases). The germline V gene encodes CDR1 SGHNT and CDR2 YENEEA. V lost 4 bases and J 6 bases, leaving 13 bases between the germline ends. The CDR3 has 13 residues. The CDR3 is CASSSTQGGEQYF. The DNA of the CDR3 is TGTGCCAGCAGCTCGACCCAGGGGGGCGAGCAGTACTTC.

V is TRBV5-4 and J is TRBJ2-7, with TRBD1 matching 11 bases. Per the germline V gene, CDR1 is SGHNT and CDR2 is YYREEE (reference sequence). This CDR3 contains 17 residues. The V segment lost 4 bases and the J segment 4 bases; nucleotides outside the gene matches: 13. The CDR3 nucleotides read TGTGCCAGCAGCCCGCGGTGGGGGACAGGGGGTACGTACGAGCAGTACTTC. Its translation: CASSPRWGTGGTYEQYF.

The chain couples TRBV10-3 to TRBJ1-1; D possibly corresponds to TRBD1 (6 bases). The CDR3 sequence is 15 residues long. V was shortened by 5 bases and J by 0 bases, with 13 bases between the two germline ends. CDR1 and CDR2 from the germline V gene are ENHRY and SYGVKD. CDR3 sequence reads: CAISSTDSLNTEAFF. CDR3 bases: TGTGCCATCAGTTCGACGGACAGTCTGAACACTGAAGCTTTCTTT.

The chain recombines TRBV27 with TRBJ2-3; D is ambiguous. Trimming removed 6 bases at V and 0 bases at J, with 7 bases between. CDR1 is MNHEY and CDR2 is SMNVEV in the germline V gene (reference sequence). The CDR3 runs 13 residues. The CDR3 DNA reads TGTGCCAGCAGAATGACTAGCACAGATACGCAGTATTTT. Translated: CASRMTSTDTQYF.

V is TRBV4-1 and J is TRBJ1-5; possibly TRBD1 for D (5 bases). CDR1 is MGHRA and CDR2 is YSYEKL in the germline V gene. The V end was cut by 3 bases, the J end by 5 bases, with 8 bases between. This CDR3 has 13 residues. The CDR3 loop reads CASSQWGDQPQHF. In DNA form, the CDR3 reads TGCGCCAGCAGCCAGTGGGGGGATCAGCCCCAGCATTTT.

CDR3 DNA: TGTGCCAGTAGTGCAGGGGGCAGGAGCACTGAAGCTTTCTTT. Translated, it gives CASSAGGRSTEAFF. This sequence joins TRBV19 and TRBJ1-1, with TRBD1 matching 8 bases. The germline gives CDR1 LNHDA, CDR2 SQIVND (reference sequence). The CDR3 runs 14 residues. Trimming removed 5 bases from V and 4 bases from J; junction bases left unmatched: 6.

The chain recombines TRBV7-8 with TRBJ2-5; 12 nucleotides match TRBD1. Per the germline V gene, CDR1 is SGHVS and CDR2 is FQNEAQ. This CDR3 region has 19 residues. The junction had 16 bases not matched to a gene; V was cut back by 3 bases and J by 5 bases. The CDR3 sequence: CASSFGITRDRGREETQYF. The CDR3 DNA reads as TGTGCCAGCAGCTTTGGGATAACCCGGGACAGGGGGCGGGAGGAGACCCAGTACTTC.

CDR3: CASSYDRVYNEQFF. The CDR3 coding sequence is TGCGCCAGCAGCTACGACAGGGTCTACAATGAGCAGTTCTTC. The chain is built from TRBV5-1 and TRBJ2-1, with 7 nucleotides matching TRBD1. V lost 3 bases and J lost 3; bases outside the gene matches: 3. This CDR3 has 14 residues. From germline, CDR1 is SGHRS and CDR2 YFSETQ.

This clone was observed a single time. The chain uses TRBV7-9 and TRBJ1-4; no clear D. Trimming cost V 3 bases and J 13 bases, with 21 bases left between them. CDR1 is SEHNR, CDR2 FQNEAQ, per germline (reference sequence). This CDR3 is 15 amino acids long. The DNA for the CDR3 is TGTGCCAGCAGCTTCAACCCAAGTGGGAGGGATGGACTGTTTTTT. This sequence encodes CASSFNPSGRDGLFF.

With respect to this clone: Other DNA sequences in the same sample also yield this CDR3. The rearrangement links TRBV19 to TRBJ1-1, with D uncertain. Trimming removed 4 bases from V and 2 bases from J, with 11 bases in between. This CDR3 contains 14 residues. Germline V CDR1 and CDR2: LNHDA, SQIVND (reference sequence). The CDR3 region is CASSTATLNTEAFF. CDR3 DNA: TGTGCCAGTAGTACAGCGACACTAAACACTGAAGCTTTCTTT.

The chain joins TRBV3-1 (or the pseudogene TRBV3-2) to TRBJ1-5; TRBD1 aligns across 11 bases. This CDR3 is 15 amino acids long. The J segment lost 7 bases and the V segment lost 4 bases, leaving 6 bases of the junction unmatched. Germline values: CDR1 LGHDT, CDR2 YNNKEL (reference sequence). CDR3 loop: CASSRGQGAGQPQHF. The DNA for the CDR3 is TGTGCCAGCAGCCGAGGACAGGGGGCAGGGCAGCCCCAGCATTTT.

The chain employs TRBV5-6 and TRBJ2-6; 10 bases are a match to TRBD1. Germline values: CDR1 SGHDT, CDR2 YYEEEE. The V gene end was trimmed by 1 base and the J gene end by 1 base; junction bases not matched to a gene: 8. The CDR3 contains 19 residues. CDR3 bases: TGTGCCAGCAGCTTGCCCGACAGGGGGCTAATTTCTGGGGCCAACGTCCTGACTTTC. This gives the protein CASSLPDRGLISGANVLTF.

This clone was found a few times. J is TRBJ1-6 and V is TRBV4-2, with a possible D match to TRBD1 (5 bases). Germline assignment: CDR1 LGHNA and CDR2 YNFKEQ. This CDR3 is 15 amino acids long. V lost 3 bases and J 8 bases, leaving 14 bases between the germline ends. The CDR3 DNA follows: TGTGCCAGCAGCCAGGCCGGAGGGGAGGATTCACCCCTCCACTTT. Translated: CASSQAGGEDSPLHF.

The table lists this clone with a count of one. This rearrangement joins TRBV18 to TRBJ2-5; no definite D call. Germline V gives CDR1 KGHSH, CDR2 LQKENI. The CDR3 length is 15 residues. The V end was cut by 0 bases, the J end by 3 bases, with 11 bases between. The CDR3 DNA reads TGTGCCAGCTCACCACCGGGCCCCCTAAAAGAGACCCAGTACTTC. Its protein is CASSPPGPLKETQYF. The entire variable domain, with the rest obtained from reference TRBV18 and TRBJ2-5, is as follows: NAGVMQNPRHLVRRRGQEARLRCSPMKGHSHVYWYRQLPEEGLKFMVYLQKENIIDESGMPKERFSAEFPKEGPSILRIQQVVRGDSAAYFCASSPPGPLKETQYFGPGTRLLVL.

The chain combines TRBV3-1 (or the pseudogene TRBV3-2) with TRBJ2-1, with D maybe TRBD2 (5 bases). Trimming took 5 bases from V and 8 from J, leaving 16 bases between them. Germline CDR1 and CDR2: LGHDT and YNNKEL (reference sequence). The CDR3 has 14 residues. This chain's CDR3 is CASSARGAGDEQFF. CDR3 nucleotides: TGTGCCAGCAGCGCCCGAGGCGCCGGGGATGAGCAGTTCTTC.

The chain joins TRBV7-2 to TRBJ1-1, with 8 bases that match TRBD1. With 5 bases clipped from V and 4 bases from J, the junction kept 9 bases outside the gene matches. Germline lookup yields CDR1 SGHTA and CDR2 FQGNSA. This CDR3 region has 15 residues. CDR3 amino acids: CASSPGQVFFTEAFF. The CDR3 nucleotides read TGTGCCAGCAGCCCGGGACAGGTTTTTTTCACTGAAGCTTTCTTT.

The CDR3 nucleotides read TGCGCCAGCAGCGGGGGGACAAGCAACTTTGAAGCTTTCTTT. Its translation: CASSGGTSNFEAFF. V usage is TRBV5-1 and J usage is TRBJ1-1; TRBD1 is a possible D gene (6 bases). The V end lost 4 bases, the J end lost 7 bases, and 17 bases lay between the germline ends. Germline V lookup: CDR1 SGHRS, CDR2 YFSETQ. The CDR3 length is 14 residues.

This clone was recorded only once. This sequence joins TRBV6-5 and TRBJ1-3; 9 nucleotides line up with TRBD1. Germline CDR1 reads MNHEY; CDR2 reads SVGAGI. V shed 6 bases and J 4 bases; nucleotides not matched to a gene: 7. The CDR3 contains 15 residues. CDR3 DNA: TGTGCCAGCAGGCCTACAGGGGGCGGCGGAAACACCATATATTTT. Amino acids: CASRPTGGGGNTIYF.